The clone carrying this TCR beta chain was counted between two and nine times. The antigen remains undetermined. The library was made from cDNA and included unique molecular identifiers. Between 1 and 10 million T cells gave rise to 500,000 to 600,000 cDNA molecules. MiXCR, run by TCRdb on the PCR reads, gives a single entry per CDR3 protein. The sample holds over 250,000 distinct CDR3 sequences; 36% are singletons and the top ten take 4% to 6%. The sample comes from a study of post-analysis software for immune sequencing data. Study results and caveats: Multiple sclerosis patients had significantly lower normalized Chao1 diversity than controls. About five TRBV segments (TRBV5-6, TRBV5-1 and TRBV20-1 among them) occurred more frequently in patients than in controls.

V lost 4 bases and J 5 bases, leaving 20 bases between the germline ends. This CDR3 comprises 16 residues. The germline V gene encodes CDR1 SEHNR and CDR2 FQNEAQ (reference sequence). Sample: blood. This TCR was sampled from a girl aged 5-17 years with multiple sclerosis. The V and J genes are TRBV7-9 and TRBJ1-1, with D possibly TRBD1 on 5 matching bases. In DNA form, the CDR3 reads TGTGCCAGCAGCTCTCGTCCCCCGGTCGGGGGAACTGAAGCTTTCTTT. Translation: CASSSRPPVGGTEAFF.